Sequencing of this T cell receptor (beta chain) was carried out in a study of long-term antiretroviral therapy in people with HIV. About the study: The earliest specimens came about a decade ahead of the 2015 immediate-ART recommendation. Whole-study findings and limits: Controls exceeded HIV repertoires in CDR3 length range. Post-ART diversity increased but stayed below transplant donor controls.

Investigators performed immunoSEQ version v3.0 at survey level. Clones were sequenced by immunoSEQ multiplex PCR, and TCRdb holds only the in-frame ones, with some missing. The table records 20,000 to 25,000 clones, around 95% of them present only once. This clone turned up a few times. The antigen remains undetermined. All donors provided no fewer than one pre-ART and no fewer than two post-ART PBMC samples. This TCR derives from a woman between 50 and 59 years old with HIV. The sequenced sample was unsorted PBMCs, obtained about 4.9 years after starting antiretroviral therapy.

For the CDR3, the DNA is TGCGCCAGCAGCTCCGACAGGGCCCGAATAGATACGCAGTATTTT. This sequence encodes CASSSDRARIDTQYF. The chain joins TRBV5-1 to TRBJ2-3, with 7 bases fitting TRBD1. The length of the CDR3 is 15 residues. V shed 3 bases and J 5 bases; nucleotides not matched to a gene: 9. Germline V lookup: CDR1 SGHRS, CDR2 YFSETQ.